This TCR beta chain is from a study of CD8 T cells in Susac syndrome. Study summary: Sequenced Susac syndrome patients included 5 or 6 with clinically active disease and about eight in remission. Intravenous immunoglobulin alone or corticosteroids were being given to patients with Susac syndrome at blood draw, unless they were therapy-naive. Study findings and constraints: The authors acknowledged that their TCR sequencing and HLA analysis involved a relatively small number of individuals. Where Susac syndrome CD4+ T cell repertoires were concerned, no clonal expansion was evident.

Of note for this clonotype: The target antigen is unknown.

An amount of RNA that ranged from about 0.45 to 1 ug was reverse transcribed with random hexamers. TCRdb reprocessed the immunoSEQ multiplex PCR reads with MiXCR, giving one entry per CDR3 protein. In the table there are 150,000 to 200,000 distinct CDR3 sequences, approximately 94% of which are singletons. Sequences were obtained from CD4+ T cells from PBMCs. This receptor was taken from a human donor with Susac syndrome.

CDR3 protein: CASSAAGAQNYGYTF. Here the CDR3 DNA reads TGTGCCAGCAGTGCTGCCGGGGCGCAAAACTATGGCTACACCTTC. The genes are TRBV28 and TRBJ1-2, with a possible D match to TRBD1 (5 bases). The CDR3 loop spans 15 amino acids. Germline CDR1 MDHEN, CDR2 SYDVKM. The V end lost 5 bases, the J end lost 2 bases, and 15 bases lay between the germline ends.